The next 2 T cell receptor beta chains were all read from a single sample in a study of T cells in Graves' hyperthyroidism and ophthalmopathy. There were TCR beta CDR3 regions amplified from RNA transcripts. RT-PCR in the first round (using the HTBI primer set) targeted the TCR CDR3. TCRdb independently ran MiXCR on the multiplex PCR reads; one entry per CDR3 protein. The repertoire consists of about 640,000 distinct CDR3 sequences, with roughly 46% occurring once and the leading ten covering about 7.2%. The sequenced sample was peripheral blood or thyroid tissue (not recorded which). These receptors all stem from an adult man with Graves' disease, either hyperthyroidism or ophthalmopathy (not recorded which).

Points on this clonotype: Here the CDR3 omits its conserved ending phenylalanine or tryptophan, so a read error is the likely source. Because the CDR3's place on the DNA is in doubt, the DNA is left out and the CDR3 is given as listed by TCRdb. This rearrangement joins TRBV10-3 to TRBJ1-3. CDR1 and CDR2 from the germline V gene are ENHRY and SYGVKD. The CDR3 region is 9 residues in length, termini included. CDR3 region: CAISEAGVA.

The table lists this clonotype with many counts. The J gene is TRBJ1-6, the V gene TRBV5-1; a possible D gene is TRBD1 (5 bases). This CDR3 spans 15 amino acids. V lost 0 bases, J lost 8 bases, and 12 bases lay in between. CDR1 and CDR2 (germline): SGHRS, YFSETQ. CDR3 DNA sequence: TGCGCCAGCAGCTTGGACGGGGCCGGGGATTCACCCCTCCACTTT. This sequence encodes CASSLDGAGDSPLHF.